These T cell receptor beta chains were read from a single sample in a study of vaccination effects on CD4 cells after COVID-19. These receptors' targets are unknown. Using immunoSEQ multiplex PCR, the repertoire was profiled, and TCRdb retains in-frame clones only, with some absent. Among about 51,000 clones listed, roughly 74% were seen once. Here the sequenced sample was CD4+ T cells from PBMCs cultured without peptide, taken before COVID-19 vaccination. These receptors were collected from a human donor who had a prior SARS-CoV-2 infection. The CDR3 runs from the conserved cysteine through the conserved F or W. The D gene is left open where the match is weak. Clone sizes are given selectively: once, few, many, or a class where the clone is expanded.

J gene	clone size	D gene	V gene	CDR3 DNA	CDR3 protein
TRBJ1-1	.	TRBD1	TRBV5-1	TGCGCCAGCAGCTACGGACAGGAGCTGACCTCGAACACTGAAGCTTTCTTT	CASSYGQELTSNTEAFF
TRBJ2-2	many	TRBD1	TRBV11-3	TGTGCCAGCAGCCTAAGGACAGGGGGCGACACCGGGGAGCTGTTTTTT	CASSLRTGGDTGELFF
TRBJ2-2	.	.	TRBV13	TGTGCCAGCAGCTTAAGTACCGGGACATACGCGAACACCGGGGAGCTGTTTTTT	CASSLSTGTYANTGELFF
TRBJ2-5	.	TRBD2	TRBV5-1	TGCGCCAGCAGCAGACTAGCGGGAGCGGAGACCCAGTACTTC	CASSRLAGAETQYF
TRBJ1-1	few	.	TRBV7-9	TGTGCCAGCAGTTCACGAGCGGACGGCCCTGAAGCTTTCTTT	CASSSRADGPEAFF
TRBJ1-5	.	TRBD1	TRBV5-1	TGCGCCAGCAGCCCAGGGACAGGGGACGGACAGCCCCAGCATTTT	CASSPGTGDGQPQHF
TRBJ2-5	.	.	TRBV15	TGTGCCACCAGCCAGGGATTGGTTGAGACCCAGTACTTC	CATSQGLVETQYF
TRBJ2-2	.	.	TRBV24-1	TGTGCCACCAGTGATTTTGAGGGAAGGAGCGGCGGGGCCGGGGAGCTGTTTTTT	CATSDFEGRSGGAGELFF
TRBJ1-2	.	.	TRBV7-2	TGTGCCAGCAGCTTCCAACAGGGAAGGGGCTACACCTTC	CASSFQQGRGYTF
TRBJ1-1	.	.	TRBV11-3	TGTGCCAGCAGCTTAACTATGAACACTGAAGCTTTCTTT	CASSLTMNTEAFF
TRBJ2-5	.	.	TRBV6-5	TGTGCCAGCAGTTACTCGAGAGTTTCATACCAAGAGACCCAGTACTTC	CASSYSRVSYQETQYF
TRBJ2-7	.	.	TRBV10-3	TGTGCCATCAGTGCCCCAGCCTCCTACGAGCAGTACTTC	CAISAPASYEQYF
TRBJ2-6	.	.	TRBV5-1	TGCGCCAGCAGGCCCGGGGCCTCTGGGGCCAACGTCCTGACTTTC	CASRPGASGANVLTF
TRBJ1-2	few	TRBD1	TRBV7-2	TGTGCCAGCAGCCTGGGACAGGGCGTGAGCTACACCTTC	CASSLGQGVSYTF
TRBJ2-7	few	TRBD2	TRBV7-3	TGTGCCAGCAGCTTAAAGGGACTAGCGGTCGCCTACGAGCAGTACTTC	CASSLKGLAVAYEQYF
TRBJ2-2	.	TRBD2	TRBV28	TGTGCCAGCACCTCACATTCCGGGGGGGCGGACACCGGGGAGCTGTTTTTT	CASTSHSGGADTGELFF
TRBJ1-1	.	.	TRBV7-2	TGTGCCAGCAGTTACCGTACTGGGACTGAAGCTTTCTTT	CASSYRTGTEAFF
TRBJ2-3	.	TRBD2	TRBV2	TGTGCCAGCAGGGAGGGACTAGCGGAGAGCACAGATACGCAGTATTTT	CASREGLAESTDTQYF
TRBJ2-1	.	.	TRBV20-1	TGCAGTGCTTCAAACAATGAGCAGTTCTTC	CSASNNEQFF
TRBJ1-4	.	TRBD1	TRBV15	TGTGCCACCAGCAGAGTTGCAGGGGGCCTGGACGGTGAAAAACTGTTTTTT	CATSRVAGGLDGEKLFF
TRBJ2-7	.	TRBD1	TRBV2	TGTGCCAGCGGGGACAGGGGGAGCGAGCAGTACTTC	CASGDRGSEQYF
TRBJ2-2	.	.	TRBV18	TGTGCCAGCTCACCGGGCGTAGGATCGAACACCGGGGAGCTGTTTTTT	CASSPGVGSNTGELFF
TRBJ2-7	.	.	TRBV9	TGTGCCAGCAGCGTAGCCGACACATACTCCTACGAGCAGTACTTC	CASSVADTYSYEQYF
TRBJ2-2	.	TRBD1	TRBV3-1/TRBV3-2	TGTGCCAGCAGGATACAGGGGTACGGGGAGCTGTTTTTT	CASRIQGYGELFF
TRBJ1-4	.	.	TRBV6-5	TGTGCCAGCAGACTCCGGGACAAAGATGAAAAACTGTTTTTT	CASRLRDKDEKLFF
TRBJ2-1	.	TRBD1	TRBV5-1	TGCGCCAGCAGCGGGAGGGACAGGGGTAGCTCCTACAATGAGCAGTTCTTC	CASSGRDRGSSYNEQFF
TRBJ1-4	few	.	TRBV18	TGTGCCAGCTCACCACTTCGACACAGCACAACTAATGAAAAACTGTTTTTT	CASSPLRHSTTNEKLFF
TRBJ2-1	.	TRBD2	TRBV12-5	TGTGCTAGTGGTTTCGTTAGCGGGAGATTGGGTGAGCAGTTCTTC	CASGFVSGRLGEQFF
TRBJ1-2	.	TRBD1	TRBV6-6	TGTGCCAGCAGTACTTACAGGGGCCCCAACTATGGCTACACCTTC	CASSTYRGPNYGYTF
TRBJ2-5	.	.	TRBV5-1	TGCGCCAGCAGCTTGTCGGTAGGGACCTTGGAGACCCAGTACTTC	CASSLSVGTLETQYF
TRBJ2-7	.	TRBD1	TRBV7-8	TGTGCCAGCAGCTCGAAAACAGGGGGCCTATCCTACGAGCAGTACTTC	CASSSKTGGLSYEQYF
TRBJ2-3	.	.	TRBV2	TGTGCCAGCACCCGGGCGGGGTCAGATACGCAGTATTTT	CASTRAGSDTQYF
TRBJ1-2	.	.	TRBV15	TGTGCCACCAGCCTCGGACAGCAATATGGCTACACCTTC	CATSLGQQYGYTF
TRBJ2-3	.	TRBD2	TRBV15	TGTGCCACCAGCAGAGGGGGTAGCGGGGCCACAGATACGCAGTATTTT	CATSRGGSGATDTQYF
TRBJ2-7	.	.	TRBV2	TGTGCCTCCCGCCCGGGGGTTCCCTACGAGCAGTACTTC	CASRPGVPYEQYF
TRBJ2-7	.	.	TRBV30	TGTGCCTGGAGCCTCCCCTACGAGCAGTACTTC	CAWSLPYEQYF
TRBJ2-1	.	TRBD2	TRBV5-4	TGTGCCAGCAGCTCCGGGACTAATCATTGGAATGAGCAGTTCTTC	CASSSGTNHWNEQFF
TRBJ1-2	.	TRBD1	TRBV4-3	TGCGCCAGCAGCCAGAGCGACAGGGGTTTATATGGCTACACCTTC	CASSQSDRGLYGYTF
TRBJ1-2	few	.	TRBV7-2	TGTGCCAGCAGCTTAACGCGCGGCGGAAACTATGGCTACACCTTC	CASSLTRGGNYGYTF
TRBJ2-5	.	TRBD1	TRBV18	TGTGCCAGCTCACCACCGGTAGGGACAGAGGGGACCCAGTACTTC	CASSPPVGTEGTQYF
TRBJ1-1	.	.	TRBV2	TGTGCCAGCGCCCCCGACATTATGAACACTGAAGCTTTCTTT	CASAPDIMNTEAFF
TRBJ2-1	.	.	TRBV21-1	TGTGCCAGCAGCACCACCGGGACTAGCGGGAGGGTATACAATGAGCAGTTCTTC	CASSTTGTSGRVYNEQFF
TRBJ2-2	once	TRBD1	TRBV10-3	TGTGCCATCAGTGACGTCAGGGGGTTCGCCGGGGAGCTGTTTTTT	CAISDVRGFAGELFF
TRBJ1-4	.	TRBD1	TRBV30	TGTGCCTGGAAAAGACAGGGGATCGGAGAAAAACTGTTTTTT	CAWKRQGIGEKLFF
TRBJ2-4	.	TRBD2	TRBV6-2/TRBV6-3	TGTGCCAGCAGTTACTCAAGCGGGAGTAAAAACATTCAGTACTTC	CASSYSSGSKNIQYF